This TCR beta chain came from a study of blood T cell repertoires in COVID-19. Study at large: The United States, Italy and Spain were the sources of the acute and convalescent COVID-19 samples. From T cells, B-cell-depleted T cells, or PBMCs came the material, which was cDNA or gDNA.

Original data processing: How many nucleated cells were present was estimated from reference gene primer amplification. Only in-frame clones appear in the TCRdb table, and some are missing; sequencing was by immunoSEQ multiplex PCR. V and J calls and clone size are as listed in that table; D and trimming were resolved from the DNA. In the table there are about 160,000 clones, about 85% of which are singletons. The CDR3 extends over 13 amino acids. V lost 4 bases and J lost 4, with 10 bases in between. In germline, CDR1 is SGHTA, CDR2 FQGNSA. This clonotype originated in a human donor with acute or convalescent COVID-19. The donor label of this sample is uncertain. This chain connects TRBV7-2 to TRBJ1-1; D may be TRBD1 (6 bases). The material sequenced was peripheral blood. For the CDR3, the DNA is TGTGCCAGCAGCTACCGGACAGCCACTGAAGCTTTCTTT. The encoded protein is CASSYRTATEAFF.